The 3 T cell receptor beta chains listed next were all sequenced from one sample in a study of CD8+ T cells in alopecia areata. The treatment was: oral pan-JAK inhibitor, 5-10 mg twice daily. As the sequencing template, cDNA was produced by extracting RNA and reverse transcribing it. Sequencing was performed with immunoSEQ multiplex PCR; in TCRdb, only in-frame clones are kept and a portion is missing. There are approximately 190,000 clones in the sample; 58% occur only once, and 5.5% lies in the top ten. Here the sequenced sample was CD4+ T cells sorted from blood, taken at week 24, from a patient treated with tofacitinib. These receptors were taken from a human donor with alopecia areata.

This clone has only a few counts. The chain recombines TRBV18 with TRBJ2-5, with D uncertain. Per germline, CDR1 KGHSH and CDR2 LQKENI. With 1 base removed from V and 0 bases from J, the gap between germline ends came to 3 bases. This CDR3 has 13 amino acids. CDR3 coding DNA: TGTGCCAGCTCACCACTAGACCAAGAGACCCAGTACTTC. It encodes CASSPLDQETQYF.

The rearrangement uses TRBV2 and TRBJ2-1; TRBD2 might be the D (5 bases). Trimming cost V 2 bases and J 9 bases, with 14 bases left between them. Germline assignment: CDR1 SNHLY and CDR2 FYNNEI. This CDR3 is 14 amino acids long. CDR3 protein: CASSELAAIGEQFF. The CDR3 nucleotides are TGTGCCAGCAGTGAACTAGCTGCAATTGGTGAGCAGTTCTTC.

V and J are TRBV5-1 and TRBJ2-7; TRBD2 aligns across 7 bases. V shed 3 bases and J 5 bases; nucleotides not matched to a gene: 11. The CDR3 loop spans 15 amino acids. CDR1 is SGHRS, CDR2 YFSETQ, per germline. CDR3 bases: TGCGCCAGCAGCTGGCGAGCGGGACCCATGGACGAGCAGTACTTC. This gives the protein CASSWRAGPMDEQYF.